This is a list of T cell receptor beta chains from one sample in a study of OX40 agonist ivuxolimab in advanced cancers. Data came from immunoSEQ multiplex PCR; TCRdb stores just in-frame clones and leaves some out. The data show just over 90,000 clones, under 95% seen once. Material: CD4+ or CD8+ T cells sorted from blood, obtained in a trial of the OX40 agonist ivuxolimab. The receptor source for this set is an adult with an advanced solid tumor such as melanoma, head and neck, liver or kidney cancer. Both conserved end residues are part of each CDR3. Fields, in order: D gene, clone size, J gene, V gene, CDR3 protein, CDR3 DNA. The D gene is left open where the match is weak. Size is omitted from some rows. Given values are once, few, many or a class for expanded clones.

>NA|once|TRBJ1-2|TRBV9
CASSVAGQPYTF
TGTGCCAGCAGCGTAGCCGGACAGCCCTACACCTTC
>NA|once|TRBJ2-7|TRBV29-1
CSVETGISSYEQYF
TGCAGCGTTGAAACGGGGATCAGCTCCTACGAGCAGTACTTC
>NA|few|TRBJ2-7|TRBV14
CASSHSLNEQYF
TGTGCCAGCAGCCACTCCCTGAACGAGCAGTACTTC
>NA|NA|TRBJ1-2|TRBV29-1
CSVEESWGTYGYTF
TGCAGCGTTGAAGAATCGTGGGGGACCTATGGCTACACCTTC
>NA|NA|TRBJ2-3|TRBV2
CASRGPSTDTQYF
TGTGCCAGCCGGGGCCCTAGCACAGATACGCAGTATTTT
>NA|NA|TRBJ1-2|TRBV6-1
CASSEDSDGIAYGYTF
TGTGCCAGCAGTGAGGACAGCGACGGGATAGCCTATGGCTACACCTTC
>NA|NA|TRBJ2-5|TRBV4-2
CASSQAASTQETQYF
TGTGCCAGCAGCCAAGCAGCCAGCACCCAAGAGACCCAGTACTTC
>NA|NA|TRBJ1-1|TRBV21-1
CASTPGGRNTEAFF
TGTGCCAGCACCCCGGGGGGGCGGAACACTGAAGCTTTCTTT
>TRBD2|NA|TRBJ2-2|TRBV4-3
CASSQGVSGGANTGELFF
TGCGCCAGCAGCCAAGGCGTTAGCGGGGGGGCCAACACCGGGGAGCTGTTTTTT
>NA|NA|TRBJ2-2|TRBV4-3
CASSQDLGGAGELFF
TGCGCCAGCAGCCAAGATCTCGGAGGTGCCGGGGAGCTGTTTTTT
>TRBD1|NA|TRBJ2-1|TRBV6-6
CASSKDRGIFF
TGTGCCAGCAGTAAGGACAGGGGGATTTTCTTC
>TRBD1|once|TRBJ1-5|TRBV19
CASTPRGTGPTVDQPQHF
TGTGCCAGTACCCCCAGGGGGACAGGCCCTACGGTTGATCAGCCCCAGCATTTT
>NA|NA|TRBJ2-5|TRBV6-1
CASSELANLGETQYF
TGTGCCAGCAGTGAATTGGCAAATCTTGGAGAGACCCAGTACTTC
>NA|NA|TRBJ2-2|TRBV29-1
CSARRAGELFF
TGCAGCGCTAGGCGAGCCGGGGAGCTGTTTTTT
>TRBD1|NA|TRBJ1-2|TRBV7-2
CASSFYSGGGQGGYTF
TGTGCCAGCAGCTTTTACTCAGGGGGCGGACAAGGTGGCTACACCTTC
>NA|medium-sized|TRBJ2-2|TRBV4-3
CASSQDLGAGELFF
TGCGCCAGCAGCCAAGATCTAGGGGCCGGGGAGCTGTTTTTT
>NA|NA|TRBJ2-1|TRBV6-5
CASSYPGAPYNEQFF
TGTGCCAGCAGTTACCCGGGAGCCCCCTACAATGAGCAGTTCTTC
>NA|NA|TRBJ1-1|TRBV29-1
CSAEGGSSTEAFF
TGCAGCGCCGAGGGGGGAAGCAGCACTGAAGCTTTCTTT
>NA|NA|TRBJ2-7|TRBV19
CASSIDQRSPPYEQYF
TGTGCCAGTAGTATAGATCAGCGCTCACCCCCCTACGAGCAGTACTTC
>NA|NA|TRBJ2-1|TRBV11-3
CASSFSGTNEQFF
TGTGCCAGCAGCTTCAGCGGAACAAATGAGCAGTTCTTC